This record concerns one T cell receptor (beta chain) sequence. This clonotype was found many times. Its specific antigen is unknown. Base qualities were left out, and no much larger clone turns up one base away. Patients chosen for sequencing had shown expansion of CD8+CD57+ cells by flow cytometry. Every patient had severe acquired aplastic anemia, diagnosed using the International Study of Aplastic Anemia and Agranulocytosis and Camitta criteria. No therapy had been received by the patients at the time of blood sampling. The study deep-sequenced TCR repertoires of sorted CD4+ and CD8+ blood T cells from severe aplastic anemia patients and healthy subjects. Patients were enrolled in the USA under clinicaltrials.gov protocols 00001620, 01623167, 00001397, 00071045, 00081523 and 00961064. Ficoll-Paque density gradient centrifugation was used to isolate peripheral blood mononuclear cells. Before DNA extraction, CD4+ and CD8+ T cells were sorted by FACS or by magnetic beads.

TCR beta VDJ combination and CDR3 sequence profiling used genomic DNA as the template. An Illumina HiSeq 2000 was the platform used for TCR repertoire sequencing. Processing in the source paper ran as follows. TRBV/TRBJ rearrangement plots, CDR3 size and DJ length profiles, and Simpson's diversity index were used to evaluate the repertoires. The most abundant DNA sequence in the deep sequencing data was defined as the immunodominant clone. CDR3 amino acid sequences were checked for sharing between subjects and were compared against published repertoires and the VDJdb database. TCRdb reran the public reads through fastp at Q25 and MiXCR, keeping productive beta chains. Identical CDR3 protein sequences are pooled into one entry, listed with their most common genes and DNA. TCRdb's processing, not the authors' own work, is the source of the V and J calls. The sample table lists approximately 98,000 distinct CDR3 sequences, roughly two thirds of them with a count of one. The ten largest clonotypes hold 65% of the sample.

This record belongs to a study of CD8+CD57+ T cells in acquired aplastic anemia listed by TCRdb under 2018. Background on the whole study: Extracted DNA from sorted CD4+ and CD8+ cells averaged 3.2 ug, ranging from about 0.19 to 30 ug. A CD8+CD57+ expansion meant a frequency higher than the mean frequency seen in healthy subjects. Study-wide conclusions, independent of this receptor: Although roughly 29 CD8+ CDR3 sequences were shared by patients and controls, these sequences appeared highly expressed in patients and within the immunodominant clones of patients. Patients and healthy controls showed no significant difference in CD8+ Simpson's diversity (P=0.060).

The trim is 6 bases for V and 3 bases for J, with a gap of 21 bases between the germline ends. From the cysteine through the phenylalanine, the CDR3 covers 16 amino acids. The retained sequence is limited to the CDR3, 48 bases, with the frame set at the first base. CDR1 and CDR2 are read off the germline V gene (reference sequence) as MNHEY and SMNVEV. Sequencing was carried out using sorted CD4+, CD8+, or CD8+CD57+ T cells (not recorded which) from PBMCs. The rearrangement combines TRBV27 with TRBJ2-7, with the D call tentatively TRBD1 or TRBD2, each fitting 5 bases. The TCR comes from a human donor with aplastic anemia. CDR3 sequence: CASSLEGTGANYEQYF. The nucleotide sequence reads as follows: TGTGCCAGCAGCTTAGAAGGGACCGGGGCGAACTACGAGCAGTACTTC.